The 10 T cell receptor beta chains below all came from one sample that was sequenced in a study of identical twins. Each CDR3 protein gets one entry after TCRdb re-called the 5' RACE reads with MiXCR. The sample shows just under 650,000 distinct CDR3 sequences, 7.1% of them seen only once. In addition, the sample was reused for a study of yellow fever vaccine responses in identical twins.

The sample consisted of PBMCs. The receptor set was obtained from a woman younger than 35 in good health.

Many counts were recorded for this clonotype. The genes are TRBV18 and TRBJ2-7; 7 positions match TRBD1. Germline CDR1 is KGHSH and CDR2 is LQKENI. Trimming at V came to 1 base and at J to 4 bases, leaving 1 base not matched to a gene. This CDR3 comprises 13 residues. The CDR3 protein is CASSPHRGYEQYF. CDR3 DNA: TGTGCCAGCTCACCACACAGGGGTTACGAGCAGTACTTC.

This clonotype has at least ten counts. The J gene is TRBJ2-7, the V gene TRBV28; no clear D. The CDR3 covers 14 residues. CDR1 and CDR2 from the germline V gene are MDHEN and SYDVKM. With 7 bases removed from V and 2 bases from J, the gap between germline ends came to 15 bases. The CDR3 loop is CASTQETLPYEQYF. As DNA, the CDR3 is TGTGCCAGCACCCAAGAAACTCTACCCTACGAGCAGTACTTC.

V is TRBV12-3 or TRBV12-4 and J is TRBJ2-1; TRBD2 matches at 9 bases. The ends lost 5 bases at V and 6 bases at J; junction bases unmatched: 11. The CDR3 contains 16 residues. CDR3 sequence reads: CASSPPGLAIINEQFF. DNA of the CDR3: TGTGCCAGCAGTCCCCCCGGACTAGCGATTATCAATGAGCAGTTCTTC.

The chain recombines TRBV12-3 or TRBV12-4 with TRBJ2-4; tentatively, D is TRBD1 (6 bases). The CDR3 runs to 14 residues. V gave up 7 bases and J gave up 10 bases, with 20 bases separating them. This chain's CDR3 is CASTSTGTLQIQYF. CDR3 bases: TGTGCCAGCACCTCCACCGGGACACTGCAAATTCAGTACTTC.

This clonotype showed up just once. J is TRBJ2-5 and V is TRBV24-1; D might be TRBD1 or TRBD2, each matching 5 bases. This CDR3 is built from 17 residues. V lost 3 bases and J lost 4, with 20 bases in between. CDR1 KGHDR and CDR2 SFDVKD come from the germline V gene. CDR3 in amino acids: CATSDPAFGAMRETQYF. DNA for the CDR3: TGTGCCACCAGTGATCCGGCCTTCGGGGCGATGAGAGAGACCCAGTACTTC.

This clonotype was seen repeatedly, ten times or more. The rearrangement uses TRBV5-5 and TRBJ2-7; 12 bases match TRBD2. With V trimmed by 4 bases and J by 2 bases, 4 bases remained unmatched. Germline CDR1 reads SGHKS; CDR2 reads YYEKEE (reference sequence). The CDR3 extends over 15 amino acids. As DNA, the CDR3 is TGTGCCAGCAGCACCCGGACTAGCGGGACCTACGAGCAGTACTTC. Amino acid sequence: CASSTRTSGTYEQYF.

This clonotype was seen only a few times. The gene calls are TRBV28 and TRBJ1-6, with D maybe TRBD1 (5 bases). V shed 6 bases and J shed 1 base, with 10 bases lying between them. Germline CDR1 MDHEN, CDR2 SYDVKM. This CDR3 comprises 15 residues. The CDR3 region has the DNA TGTGCCAGCAGCCCGACAGTATCCTATAATTCACCCCTCCACTTT. Protein: CASSPTVSYNSPLHF. The variable domain in full, with the rest retrieved from reference TRBV28 and TRBJ1-6, is DVKVTQSSRYLVKRTGEKVFLECVQDMDHENMFWYRQDPGLGLRLIYFSYDVKMKEKGDIPEGYSVSREKKERFSLILESASTNQTSMYLCASSPTVSYNSPLHFGNGTRLTVT.

This clonotype was seen a few times. The V gene is TRBV3-1, the J gene TRBJ1-2, with D tentatively TRBD1 (6 bases). Per germline, CDR1 LGHDT and CDR2 YNNKEL (reference sequence). V was clipped by 5 bases and J by 0 bases, with 13 bases between them. CDR3 length: 15 residues. CDR3 DNA sequence: TGTGCCAGCAGCTATCGACAGGAAGCTAACTATGGCTACACCTTC. It codes for CASSYRQEANYGYTF.

V is TRBV27 and J is TRBJ2-1, with 10 positions matching TRBD2. This CDR3 contains 16 residues. Germline values: CDR1 MNHEY, CDR2 SMNVEV (reference sequence). V lost 1 base and J lost 8; bases outside the gene matches: 8. CDR3 nucleotide sequence: TGTGCCAGCAGTTTATGGGGGAGCGGGGGGGGCGATGAGCAGTTCTTC. Its protein product is CASSLWGSGGGDEQFF.

This clonotype was picked up a small number of times. The genes are TRBV7-2 and TRBJ2-7, with a weak D call TRBD1 (5 bases). Germline V CDR1 and CDR2: SGHTA, FQGNSA. Between the trimmed V and J ends, which lost 0 bases and 7 bases, there was a span of 16 bases. The CDR3 totals 15 residues. Here the CDR3 reads CASSLAPTGVGEQYV. The CDR3 DNA sequence: TGTGCCAGCAGCTTAGCCCCCACAGGAGTGGGGGAGCAGTACGTC.